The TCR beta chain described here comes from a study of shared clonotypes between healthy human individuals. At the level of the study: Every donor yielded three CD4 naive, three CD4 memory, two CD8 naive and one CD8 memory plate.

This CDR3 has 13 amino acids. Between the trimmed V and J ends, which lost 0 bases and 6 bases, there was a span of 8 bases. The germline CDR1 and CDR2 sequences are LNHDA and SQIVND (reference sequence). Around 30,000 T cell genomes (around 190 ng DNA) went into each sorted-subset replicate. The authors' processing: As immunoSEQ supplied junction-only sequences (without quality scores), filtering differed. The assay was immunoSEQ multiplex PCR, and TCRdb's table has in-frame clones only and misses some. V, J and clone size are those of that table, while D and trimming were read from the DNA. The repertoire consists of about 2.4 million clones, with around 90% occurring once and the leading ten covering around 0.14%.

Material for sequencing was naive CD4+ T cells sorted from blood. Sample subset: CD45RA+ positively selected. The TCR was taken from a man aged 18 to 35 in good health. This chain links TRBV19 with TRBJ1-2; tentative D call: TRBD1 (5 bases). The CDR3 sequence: CASSIDGADGYTF. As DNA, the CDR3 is TGTGCCAGTAGTATAGATGGGGCGGATGGCTACACCTTC.